These 15 T cell receptor beta chains originate from one sample sequenced in a study of T cell responses to AZD1222 COVID-19 vaccine. Assay used: immunoSEQ multiplex PCR; TCRdb lists only in-frame clones, some missing. The sample lists 130,000 or so clones, nearly 95% seen once, with roughly 0.96% in the top ten. The sequencing used peripheral blood, collected on day 0 of AZD1222 vaccination. The receptors here all came from an adult in good health.

The genes are TRBV5-1 and TRBJ1-2; the D gene is possibly TRBD1 (6 bases). Germline V gives CDR1 SGHRS, CDR2 YFSETQ. This CDR3 is built from 16 residues. V lost 0 bases and J 5 bases, leaving 17 bases between the germline ends. CDR3 nucleotide sequence: TGCGCCAGCAGCTTGGCTGGTTTTGGGACATCGTATGGCTACACCTTC. It codes for CASSLAGFGTSYGYTF.

This sequence joins TRBV19 and TRBJ1-1; D might be TRBD1 (6 bases). The CDR3 covers 13 residues. Trimming removed 1 base at V and 7 bases at J, with 10 bases between. From germline, CDR1 is LNHDA and CDR2 SQIVND (reference sequence). The CDR3: CASSIVGTFEAFF. For the CDR3, the DNA is TGTGCCAGTAGTATAGTTGGGACATTTGAAGCTTTCTTT.

The DNA for the CDR3 is TGTGCCAGCAGTGGAACTCGCTACGAGCAGTACTTC. The encoded protein is CASSGTRYEQYF. V usage is TRBV12-3 or TRBV12-4 and J usage is TRBJ2-7; D is unclear. The CDR3 has 12 amino acids. Trimming took 5 bases from V and 3 from J, leaving 8 bases between them.

This clone is a singleton in its sample. The V gene is TRBV7-9, the J gene TRBJ2-2; 8 bases are shared with TRBD1. CDR1 and CDR2 from the germline V gene are SEHNR and FQNEAQ (reference sequence). The CDR3 is 16 amino acids. Germline trimming cut 4 bases from V and 2 bases from J; bases unmatched to any gene: 6. The CDR3 protein is CASSSNDRGNTGELFF. Written as DNA, the CDR3 is TGTGCCAGCAGCTCCAACGACAGGGGTAACACCGGGGAGCTGTTTTTT. Full variable domain (missing parts from reference TRBV7-9 and TRBJ2-2): DTGVSQNPRHKITKRGQNVTFRCDPISEHNRLYWYRQTLGQGPEFLTYFQNEAQLEKSRLLSDRFSAERPKGSFSTLEIQRTEQGDSAMYLCASSSNDRGNTGELFFGEGSRLTVL.

The genes are TRBV5-1 and TRBJ1-6; D unclear. The CDR3 sequence is 15 residues long. V was cut by 1 base and J by 0 bases, with 5 bases left in between. Germline CDR1 and CDR2: SGHRS and YFSETQ. Here the CDR3 DNA reads TGCGCCAGCAGCTTGCCCAGCTCCTATAATTCACCCCTCCACTTT. It specifies CASSLPSSYNSPLHF.

The chain couples TRBV7-9 to TRBJ2-7, with no clear D. CDR3 length: 12 residues. Per the germline V gene, CDR1 is SEHNR and CDR2 is FQNEAQ (reference sequence). V was trimmed by 5 bases and J by 2 bases, leaving 7 bases between them. The CDR3 sequence: CASSLMAYEQYF. The CDR3, as DNA: TGTGCCAGCAGCCTAATGGCCTACGAGCAGTACTTC. Looking up the rest from reference TRBV7-9 and TRBJ2-7 gives the full variable domain: DTGVSQNPRHKITKRGQNVTFRCDPISEHNRLYWYRQTLGQGPEFLTYFQNEAQLEKSRLLSDRFSAERPKGSFSTLEIQRTEQGDSAMYLCASSLMAYEQYFGPGTRLTVT.

The chain combines TRBV3-1 (or the pseudogene TRBV3-2) with TRBJ2-1, with D possibly matching TRBD1 (6 bases). There are 12 residues in the CDR3. Germline V gene data show CDR1 as LGHDT and CDR2 as YNNKEL (reference sequence). V lost 4 bases, J lost 9 bases, and 10 bases lay in between. The CDR3, as DNA: TGTGCCAGCAGCCGGGGGCGGGTTGAGCAGTTCTTC. Amino acid sequence: CASSRGRVEQFF.

The genes are TRBV7-9 and TRBJ2-1; maybe TRBD2 (5 bases). The CDR3 covers 13 residues. V gave up 4 bases and J gave up 8 bases, with 12 bases separating them. The germline CDR1 and CDR2 sequences are SEHNR and FQNEAQ (reference sequence). The CDR3 loop reads CASSSRGPHEQFF. CDR3 sequence (DNA): TGTGCCAGCAGCTCCCGGGGTCCGCATGAGCAGTTCTTC.

This chain uses TRBV9 with TRBJ2-1; 7 bases are a match to TRBD1. V lost 3 bases to trimming and J lost 5 bases; unmatched junction nucleotides: 8. The CDR3 is 15 amino acids. The germline V gene encodes CDR1 SGDLS and CDR2 YYNGEE. CDR3 loop: CASSGQGIGNNEQFF. Here the CDR3 DNA reads TGTGCCAGCAGCGGACAGGGAATCGGGAACAATGAGCAGTTCTTC.

Turning to this clone: The sample holds other DNA sequences that translate to the same CDR3. The chain joins TRBV18 to TRBJ1-2; TRBD1 matches at 10 bases. CDR3 length equals 14 residues. The V gene's germline CDR1 is KGHSH and CDR2 LQKENI. V gave up 3 bases and J gave up 4 bases; unmatched junction bases: 2. CDR3 nucleotides: TGTGCCAGCTCACCGGGACAGGGGATCTATGGCTACACCTTC. Amino acid sequence: CASSPGQGIYGYTF. The complete variable domain, with remaining parts taken from reference TRBV18 and TRBJ1-2, reads NAGVMQNPRHLVRRRGQEARLRCSPMKGHSHVYWYRQLPEEGLKFMVYLQKENIIDESGMPKERFSAEFPKEGPSILRIQQVVRGDSAAYFCASSPGQGIYGYTFGSGTRLTVV.

This chain joins TRBV5-5 and TRBJ2-3; D unclear. Germline CDR1 reads SGHKS; CDR2 reads YYEKEE (reference sequence). Trimming cost V 0 bases and J 3 bases, with 11 bases left between them. The length of the CDR3 is 15 residues. CDR3 in amino acids: CASSLGDVWTDTQYF. CDR3 nucleotide sequence: TGTGCCAGCAGCTTGGGGGATGTATGGACAGATACGCAGTATTTT.

The chain has TRBV11-2 and TRBJ1-1; D remains unclear. Germline V lookup: CDR1 SGHAT, CDR2 FQNNGV. V gave up 0 bases and J gave up 0 bases, with 14 bases separating them. This CDR3 is 17 amino acids long. In DNA form, the CDR3 reads TGTGCCAGCAGCTTAGACGGCGGCCATCTGATGAACACTGAAGCTTTCTTT. Translating gives CASSLDGGHLMNTEAFF. The whole variable domain, filled in from reference TRBV11-2 and TRBJ1-1, reads EAGVAQSPRYKIIEKRQSVAFWCNPISGHATLYWYQQILGQGPKLLIQFQNNGVVDDSQLPKDRFSAERLKGVDSTLKIQPAKLEDSAVYLCASSLDGGHLMNTEAFFGQGTRLTVV.

The chain has TRBV11-2 and TRBJ1-2, with a tentative D call TRBD1 (5 bases). Trimming took 0 bases from V and 8 from J, leaving 10 bases between them. The germline V gene has CDR1 SGHAT and CDR2 FQNNGV. The CDR3 consists of 13 residues. The CDR3 DNA reads TGTGCCAGCAGCTTAGAAGGTTGGGGCGGCTACACCTTC. Translated: CASSLEGWGGYTF. The entire variable domain, with the rest obtained from reference TRBV11-2 and TRBJ1-2, is as follows: EAGVAQSPRYKIIEKRQSVAFWCNPISGHATLYWYQQILGQGPKLLIQFQNNGVVDDSQLPKDRFSAERLKGVDSTLKIQPAKLEDSAVYLCASSLEGWGGYTFGSGTRLTVV.

The CDR3 sequence: CASRGLREKLFF. CDR3 sequence (DNA): TGTGCCAGCAGAGGCCTAAGGGAAAAACTGTTTTTT. J is TRBJ1-4 and V is TRBV19; no clear D gene. Germline V CDR1 and CDR2: LNHDA, SQIVND (reference sequence). This CDR3 spans 12 amino acids. Trimming took 9 bases from V and 8 from J, leaving 13 bases between them.

This chain uses TRBV7-8 with TRBJ2-2; D is undetermined. Per germline, CDR1 SGHVS and CDR2 FQNEAQ. There are 13 residues in the CDR3. Trimming took 8 bases from V and 1 from J, leaving 8 bases between them. The CDR3 bases are TGTGCCAGCGAGACACAGAACACCGGGGAGCTGTTTTTT. Its protein is CASETQNTGELFF.